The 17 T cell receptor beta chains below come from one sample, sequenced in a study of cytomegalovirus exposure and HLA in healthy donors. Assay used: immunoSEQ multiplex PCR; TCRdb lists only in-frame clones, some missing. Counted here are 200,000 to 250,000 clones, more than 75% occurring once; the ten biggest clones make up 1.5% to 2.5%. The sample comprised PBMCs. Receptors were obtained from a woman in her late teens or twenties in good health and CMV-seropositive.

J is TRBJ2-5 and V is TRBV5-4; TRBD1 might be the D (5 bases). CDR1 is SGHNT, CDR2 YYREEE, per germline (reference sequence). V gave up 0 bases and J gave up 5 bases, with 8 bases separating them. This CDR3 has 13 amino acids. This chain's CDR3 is CASSLDRTETQYF. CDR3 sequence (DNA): TGTGCCAGCAGCTTGGACAGGACGGAGACCCAGTACTTC.

The DNA of the CDR3 is TGTGCCAGCAGTGTGACCCCGGGACAGGGTGTCAATGAGCAGTTCTTC. Protein: CASSVTPGQGVNEQFF. This chain connects TRBV6-4 to TRBJ2-1; 9 bases map to TRBD1. CDR3 length equals 16 residues. From germline, CDR1 is MRHNA and CDR2 SNTAGT. With 4 bases clipped from V and 6 bases from J, the junction kept 10 bases outside the gene matches.

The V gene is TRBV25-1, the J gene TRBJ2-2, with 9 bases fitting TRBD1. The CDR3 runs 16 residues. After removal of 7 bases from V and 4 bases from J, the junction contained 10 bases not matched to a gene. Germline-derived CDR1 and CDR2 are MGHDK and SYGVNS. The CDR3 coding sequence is TGTGCCAGCACTAACCTCCCGACAGGGGGCACCGGGGAGCTGTTTTTT. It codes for CASTNLPTGGTGELFF.

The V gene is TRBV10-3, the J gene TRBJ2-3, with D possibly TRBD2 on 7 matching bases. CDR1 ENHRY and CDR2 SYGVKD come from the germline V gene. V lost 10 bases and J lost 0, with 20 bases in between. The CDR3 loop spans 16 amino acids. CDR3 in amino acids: CATLSPGGPSTDTQYF. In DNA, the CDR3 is TGTGCCACCCTTTCACCGGGGGGCCCTAGCACAGATACGCAGTATTTT.

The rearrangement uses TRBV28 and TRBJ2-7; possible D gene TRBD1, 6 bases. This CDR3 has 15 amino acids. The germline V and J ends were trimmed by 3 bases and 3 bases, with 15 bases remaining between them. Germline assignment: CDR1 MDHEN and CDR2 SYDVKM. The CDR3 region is CASSLLQGNYYEQYF. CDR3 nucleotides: TGTGCCAGCAGTTTGCTACAGGGCAACTACTACGAGCAGTACTTC.

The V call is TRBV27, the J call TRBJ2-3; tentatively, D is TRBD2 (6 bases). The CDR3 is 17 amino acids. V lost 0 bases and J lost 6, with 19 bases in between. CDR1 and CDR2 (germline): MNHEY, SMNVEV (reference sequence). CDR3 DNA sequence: TGTGCCAGCAGTTTATCGGGAGGTCGCGAGCAAGGTGATACGCAGTATTTT. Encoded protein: CASSLSGGREQGDTQYF.

CDR3 region: CASSYGPSMNEQYF. CDR3 DNA: TGTGCCAGCAGTTATGGTCCCTCTATGAACGAGCAGTACTTC. The chain links TRBV6-5 to TRBJ2-7, with D unclear. Germline CDR1 is MNHEY and CDR2 is SVGAGI. The CDR3 covers 14 residues. Trimming pared 3 bases from V and 5 bases from J, leaving 14 bases between.

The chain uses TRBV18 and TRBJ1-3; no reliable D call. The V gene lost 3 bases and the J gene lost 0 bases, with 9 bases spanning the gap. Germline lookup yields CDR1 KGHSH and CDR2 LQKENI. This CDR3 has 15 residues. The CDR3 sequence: CASSPRSSSGNTIYF. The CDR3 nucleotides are TGTGCCAGCTCACCGAGATCGTCCTCTGGAAACACCATATATTTT.

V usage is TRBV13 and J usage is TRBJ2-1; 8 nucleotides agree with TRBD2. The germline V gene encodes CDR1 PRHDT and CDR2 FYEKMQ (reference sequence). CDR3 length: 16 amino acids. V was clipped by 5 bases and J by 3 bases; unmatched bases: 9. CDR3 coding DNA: TGTGCCAGCAGCCTAGAGTCAGCGGGAGTCTACAATGAGCAGTTCTTC. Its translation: CASSLESAGVYNEQFF.

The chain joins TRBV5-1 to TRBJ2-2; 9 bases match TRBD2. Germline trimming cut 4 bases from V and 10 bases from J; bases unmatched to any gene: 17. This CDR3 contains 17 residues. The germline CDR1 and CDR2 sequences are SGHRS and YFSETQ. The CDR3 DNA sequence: TGCGCCAGCAGCCCGGCCGGCTGGACTAGCGAAAAGTCGGAGCTGTTTTTT. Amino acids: CASSPAGWTSEKSELFF.

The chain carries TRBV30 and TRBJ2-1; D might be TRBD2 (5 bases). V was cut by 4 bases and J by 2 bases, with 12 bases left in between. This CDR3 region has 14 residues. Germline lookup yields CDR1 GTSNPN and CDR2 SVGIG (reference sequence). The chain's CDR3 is CAWTLTGAYNEQFF. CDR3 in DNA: TGTGCCTGGACTTTGACCGGGGCCTACAATGAGCAGTTCTTC.

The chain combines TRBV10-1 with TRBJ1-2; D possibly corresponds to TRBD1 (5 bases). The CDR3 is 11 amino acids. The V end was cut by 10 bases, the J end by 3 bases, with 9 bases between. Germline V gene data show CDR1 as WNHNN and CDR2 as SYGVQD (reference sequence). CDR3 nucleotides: TGCGCCAAAAACAGGTACTATGGCTACACCTTC. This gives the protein CAKNRYYGYTF.

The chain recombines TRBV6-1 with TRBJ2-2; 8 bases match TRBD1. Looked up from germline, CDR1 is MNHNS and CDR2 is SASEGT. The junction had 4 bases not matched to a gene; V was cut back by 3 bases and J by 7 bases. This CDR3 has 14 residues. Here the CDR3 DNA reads TGTGCCAGCAGTGAGGACAGGGCCGGCGGGGAGCTGTTTTTT. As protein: CASSEDRAGGELFF.

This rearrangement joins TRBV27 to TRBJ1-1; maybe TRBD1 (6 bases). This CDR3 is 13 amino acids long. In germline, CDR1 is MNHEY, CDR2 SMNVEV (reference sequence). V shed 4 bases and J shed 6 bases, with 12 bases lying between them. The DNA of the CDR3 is TGTGCCAGCAGTTCCAGGGGATGGGCTGAAGCTTTCTTT. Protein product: CASSSRGWAEAFF.

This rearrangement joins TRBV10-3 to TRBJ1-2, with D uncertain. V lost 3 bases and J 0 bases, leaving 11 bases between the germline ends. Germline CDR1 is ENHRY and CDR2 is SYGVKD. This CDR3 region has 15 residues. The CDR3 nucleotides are TGTGCCATCAGTGATGTGGCACCCCCTAACTATGGCTACACCTTC. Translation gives CAISDVAPPNYGYTF.

This CDR3 reads CASSLIGTVNYGYTF. The CDR3, as DNA: TGTGCCAGCAGTTTAATTGGGACAGTTAACTATGGCTACACCTTC. J is TRBJ1-2 and V is TRBV28; 7 bases map to TRBD1. Germline CDR1 and CDR2: MDHEN and SYDVKM. The CDR3 is 15 residues long. The V and J ends lost 2 bases and 1 base, in that order; junction bases with no gene match: 4.

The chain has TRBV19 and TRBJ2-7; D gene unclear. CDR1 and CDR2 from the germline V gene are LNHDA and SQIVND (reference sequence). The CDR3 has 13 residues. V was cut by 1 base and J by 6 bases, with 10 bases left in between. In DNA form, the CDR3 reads TGTGCCAGTAGTATAGGGGCCGAAAGCGAGCAGTACTTC. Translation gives CASSIGAESEQYF.